The clone carrying this TCR beta chain was seen only once. Its antigen is as yet unknown. These data originate in a study of CD8 T cells in Susac syndrome. Looking at the study overall: Patients with Susac syndrome were, at the time of blood collection, therapy-naive, maintained on corticosteroids, or maintained on intravenous immunoglobulin alone. General study points: In Susac patients, clonal expansion was not detected in CD4+ cells.

The authors reverse transcribed about 0.45 to 1 ug RNA with random hexamers. A single record per CDR3 protein comes from TCRdb applying MiXCR to the immunoSEQ multiplex PCR reads. This sample has more than 150,000 distinct CDR3 sequences, with approximately 95% found just once. Patients having Susac syndrome satisfied recently defined diagnostic criteria for definite or probable disease. Both CD4+ and CD8+ T cells were negatively isolated, and TEMRA cells underwent FACS enrichment. From germline, CDR1 is LNHDA and CDR2 SQIVND (reference sequence). Between the trimmed V and J ends, which lost 5 bases and 1 base, there was a span of 12 bases. The CDR3 has 15 amino acids.

Sequencing was done on a sample of CD4+ T cells from PBMCs. V usage is TRBV19 and J usage is TRBJ2-1; D not certain. This clonotype originated in a human donor with Susac syndrome. The CDR3, as DNA: TGTGCCAGTAGTCCCACAGAGCTTTCCTACAATGAGCAGTTCTTC. Translating gives CASSPTELSYNEQFF.